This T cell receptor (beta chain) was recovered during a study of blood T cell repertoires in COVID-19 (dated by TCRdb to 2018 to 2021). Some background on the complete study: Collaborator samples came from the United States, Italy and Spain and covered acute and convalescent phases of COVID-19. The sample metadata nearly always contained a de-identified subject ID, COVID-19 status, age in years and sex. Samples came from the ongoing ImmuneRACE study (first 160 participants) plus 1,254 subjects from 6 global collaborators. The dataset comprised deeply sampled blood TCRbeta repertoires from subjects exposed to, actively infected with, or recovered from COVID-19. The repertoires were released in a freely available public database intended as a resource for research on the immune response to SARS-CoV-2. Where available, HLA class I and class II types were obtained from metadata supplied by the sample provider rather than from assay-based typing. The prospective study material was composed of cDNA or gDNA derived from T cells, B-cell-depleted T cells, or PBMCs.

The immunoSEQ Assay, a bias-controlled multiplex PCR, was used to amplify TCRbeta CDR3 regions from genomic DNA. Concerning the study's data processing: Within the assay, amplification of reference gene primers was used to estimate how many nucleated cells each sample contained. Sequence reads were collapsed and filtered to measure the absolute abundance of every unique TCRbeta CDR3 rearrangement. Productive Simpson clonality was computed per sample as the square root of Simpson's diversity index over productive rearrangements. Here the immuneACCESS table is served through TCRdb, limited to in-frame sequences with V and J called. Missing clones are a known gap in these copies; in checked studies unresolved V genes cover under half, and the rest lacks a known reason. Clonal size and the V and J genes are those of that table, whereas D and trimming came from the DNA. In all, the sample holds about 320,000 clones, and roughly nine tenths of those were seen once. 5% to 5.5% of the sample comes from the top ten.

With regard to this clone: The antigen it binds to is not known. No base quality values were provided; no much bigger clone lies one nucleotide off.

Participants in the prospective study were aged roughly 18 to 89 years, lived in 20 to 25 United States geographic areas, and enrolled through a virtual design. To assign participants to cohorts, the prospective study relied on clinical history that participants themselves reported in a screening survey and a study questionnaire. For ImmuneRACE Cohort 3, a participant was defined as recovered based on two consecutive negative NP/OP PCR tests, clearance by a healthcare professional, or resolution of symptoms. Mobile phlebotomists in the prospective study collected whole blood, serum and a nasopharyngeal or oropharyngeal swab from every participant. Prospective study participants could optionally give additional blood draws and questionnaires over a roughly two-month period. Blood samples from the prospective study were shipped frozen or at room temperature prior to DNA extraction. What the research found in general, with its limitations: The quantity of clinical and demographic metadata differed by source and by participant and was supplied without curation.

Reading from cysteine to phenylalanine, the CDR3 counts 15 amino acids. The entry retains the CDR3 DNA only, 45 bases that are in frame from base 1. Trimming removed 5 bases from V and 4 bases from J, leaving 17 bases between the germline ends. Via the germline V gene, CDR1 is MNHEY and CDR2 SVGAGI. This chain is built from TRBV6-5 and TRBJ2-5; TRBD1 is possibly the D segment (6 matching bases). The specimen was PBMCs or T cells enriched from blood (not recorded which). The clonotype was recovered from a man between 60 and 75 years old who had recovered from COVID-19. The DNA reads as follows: TGTGCCAGCAGTCGCAACAGGGCGCGGTCAGAGACCCAGTACTTC. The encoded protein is CASSRNRARSETQYF.